Given below is one T cell receptor beta chain in context. These data originate in a study of blood T cell repertoires in COVID-19. Study overall: Sites across the United States, Italy and Spain contributed samples from acute and convalescent COVID-19. The analysed material was cDNA or gDNA that came from T cells, B-cell-depleted T cells, or PBMCs.

Each participant's cohort was designated according to participant-reported clinical history. Recovery among Cohort 3 donors was established by two negative PCRs, clearance, or symptom resolution. There are 15 residues in the CDR3. CDR1 SGHNT and CDR2 YYREEE come from the germline V gene (reference sequence). The V segment lost 0 bases and the J segment 4 bases; nucleotides outside the gene matches: 5. The method was immunoSEQ multiplex PCR; TCRdb's version includes in-frame clones alone and lacks a portion of them. The sample has more than 300,000 clones; around 89% are singletons. The sequence came from a woman aged 18 to 35 who had recovered from COVID-19. The rearrangement uses TRBV5-4 and TRBJ2-3; 7 nucleotides line up with TRBD2. The material sequenced was PBMCs or T cells enriched from blood (not recorded which). CDR3 sequence reads: CASSLAGGLSDTQYF. For the CDR3, the DNA is TGTGCCAGCAGCTTGGCGGGGGGTTTGTCAGATACGCAGTATTTT.